This entry concerns a single TCR beta chain. Its antigen remains unknown. Exclusion applied to patients with other autoimmune diseases, uncontrolled infections, pregnancy or lactation. It was from more than 9 ml of fresh peripheral blood that the PBMCs came. This record comes from a study of Graves' ophthalmopathy and Graves' hyperthyroidism. Study-level results: Between ophthalmopathy and stable hyperthyroidism, a 13-signature model drew a separation with around 90% sensitivity and approximately 77% specificity. Most expanded thyroid clonotypes above 0.001 frequency also appeared in blood.

Germline values: CDR1 MNHEY, CDR2 SVGEGT. Trimming removed 6 bases at V and 6 bases at J, with 14 bases between. The CDR3 has 14 amino acids. CDR3 regions of TCR beta were amplified from RNA transcripts. HTBI primers served in a first-round RT-PCR, which a second-round multiplex PCR followed. From the multiplex PCR reads, TCRdb called clonotypes with MiXCR, one entry per CDR3 protein. The sample has about 210,000 distinct CDR3 sequences; roughly 27% are singletons. The receptor comes from a man aged 50 or older with Graves' ophthalmopathy. V is TRBV6-2 or TRBV6-3 and J is TRBJ2-2; D is perhaps TRBD2 (6 bases). Specimen: peripheral blood. CDR3 DNA: TGTGCCAGCAGACCGCTACTAGCATCCGGGGAGCTGTTTTTT. Translation gives CASRPLLASGELFF.